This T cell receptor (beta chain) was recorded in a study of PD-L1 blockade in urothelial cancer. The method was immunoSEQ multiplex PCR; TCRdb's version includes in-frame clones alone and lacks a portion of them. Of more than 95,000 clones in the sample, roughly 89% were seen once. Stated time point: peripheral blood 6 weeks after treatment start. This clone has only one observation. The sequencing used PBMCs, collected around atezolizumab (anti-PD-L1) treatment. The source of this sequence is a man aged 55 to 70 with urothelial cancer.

The CDR3 sequence is CSVEDLTTQTSGRTYEQYF. DNA for the CDR3: TGCAGCGTTGAAGATCTTACGACCCAGACTAGCGGGAGAACCTACGAGCAGTACTTC. J is TRBJ2-7 and V is TRBV29-1, with 12 bases that match TRBD2. The germline V gene has CDR1 SQVTM and CDR2 ANQGSEA. The CDR3 loop spans 19 amino acids. V lost 0 bases and J lost 2; bases outside the gene matches: 14.